This TCR beta chain comes out of a study of blood T cell repertoires in COVID-19. The CDR3 has 11 residues. Per germline, CDR1 MDHEN and CDR2 SYDVKM. With 3 bases removed from V and 4 bases from J, the gap between germline ends came to 4 bases. Two negative PCRs, clearance, or symptom resolution were required of recovered Cohort 3 donors. The protocol was immunoSEQ multiplex PCR, while the TCRdb copy is restricted to in-frame clones and leaves out a portion. There are 350,000 to 550,000 clones in the sample; 80% to 90% occur only once, and more than 0.95% lies in the top ten. This clone was picked up a small number of times. In the same sample, other DNA sequences code for this CDR3.

The rearrangement joins TRBV28 to TRBJ2-7; D is unresolved. The sequenced sample was PBMCs or T cells enriched from blood (not recorded which). The origin of this receptor is a man aged 25 to 40 who had recovered from COVID-19. This chain's CDR3 is CASSLQYEQYF. For the CDR3, the DNA is TGTGCCAGCAGTTTGCAGTACGAGCAGTACTTC.